The 16 T cell receptor beta chains reported below all come from one sample, sequenced in a study of human T cells and chemical hapten exposure. Time point here: patch test 2, 6 weeks after DPC sensitization. The treatment here: therapeutic diphenylcyclopropenone sensitization with weekly scalp DPC. TCRdb reanalysed the RACE reads using MiXCR and keeps one entry per CDR3 protein. The sample holds roughly 380,000 distinct CDR3 sequences, roughly 6.3% seen once. Sequences were derived from whole blood, sampled in connection with sensitization to the hapten diphenylcyclopropenone (DPC). The receptors were sampled from a woman younger than 30 with alopecia areata. Some clones in this sample may be carry-over from other donors' samples.

The chain is built from TRBV7-2 and TRBJ2-1, with 8 bases fitting TRBD2. The CDR3 is 15 amino acids. Germline-derived CDR1 and CDR2 are SGHTA and FQGNSA. V shed 2 bases and J 4 bases; nucleotides not matched to a gene: 4. The chain's CDR3 is CASSLQRGSYNEQFF. Here the CDR3 DNA reads TGTGCCAGCAGCTTACAGCGGGGGTCTTACAATGAGCAGTTCTTC.

This clonotype has only a few counts. The chain combines TRBV7-9 with TRBJ2-1, with TRBD2 matching over 8 bases. Per the germline V gene, CDR1 is SEHNR and CDR2 is FQNEAQ (reference sequence). After removal of 3 bases from V and 4 bases from J, the junction contained 5 bases not matched to a gene. The CDR3 is made up of 15 amino acids. DNA of the CDR3: TGTGCCAGCAGCTTGTTAGCGGGGCGATACAATGAGCAGTTCTTC. It specifies CASSLLAGRYNEQFF.

This clonotype was seen only a few times. The rearrangement joins TRBV14 to TRBJ2-7; D gene uncertain. Trimming shortened V by 1 base and J by 6 bases, and 7 bases separated the two germline ends. The CDR3 totals 12 residues. The germline gives CDR1 SGHDN, CDR2 FVKESK. The CDR3 DNA is TGTGCCAGCAGCCAAGTCTTCGGCGAGCAGTACTTC. This gives the protein CASSQVFGEQYF.

This chain uses TRBV10-3 with TRBJ1-1, with 9 nucleotides matching TRBD1. The CDR3 spans 13 residues. CDR1 and CDR2 from the germline V gene are ENHRY and SYGVKD. J was trimmed by 5 bases and V by 7 bases; bases with no gene match: 5. The CDR3 region is CAIIGQGRTEAFF. The CDR3 DNA follows: TGTGCCATCATTGGACAGGGGAGAACTGAAGCTTTCTTT.

This clonotype was counted only a few times. The rearrangement joins TRBV12-3 or TRBV12-4 to TRBJ1-6; D gene ambiguous. Trimming pared 7 bases from V and 4 bases from J, leaving 8 bases between. The CDR3 runs to 13 residues. In DNA form, the CDR3 reads TGTGCCAGCACCGAGGTTTATAATTCACCCCTCCACTTT. Translated: CASTEVYNSPLHF.

The rearrangement joins TRBV5-5 to TRBJ2-3; 11 positions match TRBD2. J was trimmed by 0 bases and V by 10 bases; bases with no gene match: 7. Per the germline V gene, CDR1 is SGHKS and CDR2 is YYEKEE (reference sequence). This CDR3 contains 15 residues. DNA for the CDR3: TGTGCCTGTACTAGCGGGGGAGCCAGCACAGATACGCAGTATTTT. Amino acids: CACTSGGASTDTQYF.

This clonotype was counted many times. The chain's CDR3 is CASSFDHRDQPQHF. In DNA form, the CDR3 reads TGTGCCAGCAGTTTCGACCACAGGGACCAGCCCCAGCATTTT. This chain uses TRBV6-5 with TRBJ1-5; weak D call: TRBD1 (6 bases). Trimming shortened V by 4 bases and J by 7 bases, and 14 bases separated the two germline ends. This CDR3 region has 14 residues. Germline V lookup: CDR1 MNHEY, CDR2 SVGAGI.

There are many counts of this clonotype. The gene calls are TRBV7-2 and TRBJ1-2, with 7 bases lining up with TRBD1. The CDR3 totals 15 residues. The germline V gene has CDR1 SGHTA and CDR2 FQGNSA. Trimming took 3 bases from V and 1 from J; bases not matched to a gene: 5. DNA of the CDR3: TGTGCCAGCAGCTTCCGGGACAGCCTTAACTATGGCTACACCTTC. Residues: CASSFRDSLNYGYTF. The whole variable domain, remainder taken from reference TRBV7-2 and TRBJ1-2, is GAGVSQSPSNKVTEKGKDVELRCDPISGHTALYWYRQSLGQGLEFLIYFQGNSAPDKSGLPSDRFSAERTGGSVSTLTIQRTQQEDSAVYLCASSFRDSLNYGYTFGSGTRLTVV.

This clonotype showed up many times. V usage is TRBV6-2 or TRBV6-3 and J usage is TRBJ1-5, with a weak D call TRBD1 (5 bases). The CDR3 totals 15 residues. In germline, CDR1 is MNHEY, CDR2 SVGEGT. Trimming stripped 5 bases from V and 5 bases from J, with 16 bases between. The CDR3 bases are TGTGCCAGCAGTCCCCGTGGGACTGCATATCAGCCCCAGCATTTT. Translating gives CASSPRGTAYQPQHF.

The chain recombines TRBV3-1 with TRBJ1-2, with D perhaps matching TRBD1 (5 bases). This CDR3 contains 13 residues. In germline, CDR1 is LGHDT, CDR2 YNNKEL (reference sequence). Trimming took 0 bases from V and 8 from J, leaving 10 bases between them. CDR3: CASSQDAGGGYTF. CDR3 coding DNA: TGTGCCAGCAGCCAAGATGCCGGGGGAGGCTACACCTTC.

This clonotype appeared many times. The chain combines TRBV6-1 with TRBJ2-7; 9 nucleotides match TRBD2. V trimming: 5 bases; J trimming: 3 bases; junction bases outside the gene matches: 5. The CDR3 has 14 residues. Germline CDR1 reads MNHNS; CDR2 reads SASEGT. DNA of the CDR3: TGTGCCAGCAGTCAGCGGGGGGTAAGCTACGAGCAGTACTTC. Protein: CASSQRGVSYEQYF.

This clonotype has a handful of counts. This chain uses TRBV20-1 with TRBJ2-1; D is uncertain. The V end was cut by 5 bases, the J end by 1 base, with 12 bases between. Germline lookup yields CDR1 DFQATT and CDR2 SNEGSKA (reference sequence). The CDR3 covers 14 residues. CDR3 DNA sequence: TGCAGTGCTTGGGTGTGGTCTTCCTACAATGAGCAGTTCTTC. As protein: CSAWVWSSYNEQFF.

The table lists this clonotype with many counts. CDR3 sequence reads: CSARSPSQGYTF. CDR3 nucleotides: TGCAGTGCTAGGTCTCCCTCACAAGGCTACACCTTC. The V call is TRBV20-1, the J call TRBJ1-2; D unresolved. The CDR3 consists of 12 residues. V was shortened by 3 bases and J by 8 bases, with 13 bases between the two germline ends. Germline-derived CDR1 and CDR2 are DFQATT and SNEGSKA (reference sequence).

At least ten counts were recorded for this clonotype. The V call is TRBV20-1, the J call TRBJ1-4, with a tentative D call TRBD1 (6 bases). Deletions cut 6 bases from V and 3 bases from J, with 17 bases between. Germline CDR1 is DFQATT and CDR2 is SNEGSKA (reference sequence). This CDR3 comprises 15 residues. CDR3 nucleotides: TGCAGTGCGGACCGGCCCGGGGGCCCTAATGAAAAACTGTTTTTT. It specifies CSADRPGGPNEKLFF.

The CDR3 DNA is TGCAGTGCTAGAGAGTGGTCCAATCAGCCCCAGCATTTT. Translated, it gives CSAREWSNQPQHF. The chain recombines TRBV20-1 with TRBJ1-5, with D uncertain. The CDR3 has 13 residues. The germline CDR1 and CDR2 sequences are DFQATT and SNEGSKA (reference sequence). With 0 bases removed from V and 3 bases from J, the gap between germline ends came to 6 bases.

This chain uses TRBV6-2 or TRBV6-3 with TRBJ1-5; D gene ambiguous. The CDR3 length is 16 residues. Germline CDR1 reads MNHEY; CDR2 reads SVGEGT. The ends were cut back, 2 bases at V and 4 bases at J, with 15 bases in the middle. The CDR3 spells CASSYPGWTENQPQHF. Written as DNA, the CDR3 is TGTGCCAGCAGTTACCCGGGTTGGACCGAAAATCAGCCCCAGCATTTT.